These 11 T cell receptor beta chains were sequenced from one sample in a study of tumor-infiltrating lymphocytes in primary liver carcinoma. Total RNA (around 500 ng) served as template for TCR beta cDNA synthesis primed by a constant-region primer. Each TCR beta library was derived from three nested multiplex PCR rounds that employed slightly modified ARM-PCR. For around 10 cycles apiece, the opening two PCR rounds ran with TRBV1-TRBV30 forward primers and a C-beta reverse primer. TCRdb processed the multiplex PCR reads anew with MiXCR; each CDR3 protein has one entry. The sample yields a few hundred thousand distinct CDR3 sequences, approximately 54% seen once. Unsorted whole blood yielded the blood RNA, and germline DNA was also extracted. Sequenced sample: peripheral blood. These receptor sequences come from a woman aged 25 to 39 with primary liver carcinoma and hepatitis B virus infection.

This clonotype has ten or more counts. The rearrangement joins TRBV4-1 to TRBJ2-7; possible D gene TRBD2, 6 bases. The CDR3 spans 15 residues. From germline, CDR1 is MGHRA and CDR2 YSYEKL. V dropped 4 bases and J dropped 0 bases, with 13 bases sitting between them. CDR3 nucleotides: TGCGCCAGCAGCCGGGATAGCGGAGCCTCCTACGAGCAGTACTTC. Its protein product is CASSRDSGASYEQYF.

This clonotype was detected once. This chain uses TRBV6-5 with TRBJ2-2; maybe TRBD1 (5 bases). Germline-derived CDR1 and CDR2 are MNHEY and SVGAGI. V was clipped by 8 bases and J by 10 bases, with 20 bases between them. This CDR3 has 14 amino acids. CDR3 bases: TGTGCCAGCGGGGAACCAGGGTTCGCCGAGGAGCTGTTTTTT. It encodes CASGEPGFAEELFF.

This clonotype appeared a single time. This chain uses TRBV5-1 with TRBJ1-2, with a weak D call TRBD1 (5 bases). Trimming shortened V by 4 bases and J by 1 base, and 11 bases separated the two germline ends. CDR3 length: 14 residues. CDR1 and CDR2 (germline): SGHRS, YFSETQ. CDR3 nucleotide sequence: TGCGCCAGCAGCGGAACAGGAGGTAACTATGGCTACACCTTC. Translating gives CASSGTGGNYGYTF.

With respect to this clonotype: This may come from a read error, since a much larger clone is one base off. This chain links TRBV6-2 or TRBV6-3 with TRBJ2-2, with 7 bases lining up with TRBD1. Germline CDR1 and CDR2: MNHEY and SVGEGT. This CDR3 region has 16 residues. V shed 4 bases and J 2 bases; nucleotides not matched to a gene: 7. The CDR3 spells CASSFSDRDNTGELFF. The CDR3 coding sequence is TGTGCCAGCAGTTTCTCTGACAGGGATAACACCGGGGAGCTGTTTTTT.

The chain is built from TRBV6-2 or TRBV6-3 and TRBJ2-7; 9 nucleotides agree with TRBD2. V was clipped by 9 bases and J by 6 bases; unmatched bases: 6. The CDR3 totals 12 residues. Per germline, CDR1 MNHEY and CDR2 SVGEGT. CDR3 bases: TGTGCCAGTGGGACTAGCTCTGGCGAGCAGTACTTC. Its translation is CASGTSSGEQYF.

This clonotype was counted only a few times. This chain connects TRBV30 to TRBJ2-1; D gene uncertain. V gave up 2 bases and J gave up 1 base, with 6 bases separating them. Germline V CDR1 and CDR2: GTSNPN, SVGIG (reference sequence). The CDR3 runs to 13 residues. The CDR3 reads CAWSRDSYNEQFF. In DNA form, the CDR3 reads TGTGCCTGGAGTAGGGATTCCTACAATGAGCAGTTCTTC. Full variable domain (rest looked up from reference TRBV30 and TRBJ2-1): SQTIHQWPATLVQPVGSPLSLECTVEGTSNPNLYWYRQAAGRGLQLLFYSVGIGQISSEVPQNLSASRPQDRQFILSSKKLLLSDSGFYLCAWSRDSYNEQFFGPGTRLTVL.

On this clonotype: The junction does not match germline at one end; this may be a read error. In DNA, the CDR3 is TGCGCCAGCAATTTCCGGGACAGTCTTGATGAGCAGTTCTTC. This gives the protein CASNFRDSLDEQFF. The rearrangement uses TRBV12-3 or TRBV12-4 and TRBJ2-1, with 7 bases that match TRBD1. CDR3 length: 14 residues.

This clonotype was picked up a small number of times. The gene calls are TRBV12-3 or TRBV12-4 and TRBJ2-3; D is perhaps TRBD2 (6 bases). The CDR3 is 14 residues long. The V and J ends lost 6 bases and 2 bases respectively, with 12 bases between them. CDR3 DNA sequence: TGTGCCAGCAGGCGGGACTCCTCCACAGATACGCAGTATTTT. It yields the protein CASRRDSSTDTQYF.

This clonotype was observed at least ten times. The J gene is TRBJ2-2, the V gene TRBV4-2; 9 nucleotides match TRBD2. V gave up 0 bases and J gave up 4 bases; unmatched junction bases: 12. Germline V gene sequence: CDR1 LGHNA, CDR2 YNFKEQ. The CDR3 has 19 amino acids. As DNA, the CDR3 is TGTGCCAGCAGCCAAGAAAACCTTCGGCTAGCGGGACTCACCGGGGAGCTGTTTTTT. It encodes CASSQENLRLAGLTGELFF.

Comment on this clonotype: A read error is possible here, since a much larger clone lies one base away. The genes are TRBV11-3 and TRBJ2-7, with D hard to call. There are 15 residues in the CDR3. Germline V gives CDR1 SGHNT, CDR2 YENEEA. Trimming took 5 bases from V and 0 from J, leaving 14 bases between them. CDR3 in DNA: TGTGCCAGCAGCCCCCGCGAGCTGGACTCCTACGAGCAGTACTTC. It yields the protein CASSPRELDSYEQYF.

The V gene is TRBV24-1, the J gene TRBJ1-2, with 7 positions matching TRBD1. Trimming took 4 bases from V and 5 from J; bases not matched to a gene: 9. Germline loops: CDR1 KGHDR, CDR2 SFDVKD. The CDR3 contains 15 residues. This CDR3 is CATSDHRQGRYGYTF. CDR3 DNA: TGTGCCACCAGTGACCATAGACAGGGAAGATATGGCTACACCTTC.